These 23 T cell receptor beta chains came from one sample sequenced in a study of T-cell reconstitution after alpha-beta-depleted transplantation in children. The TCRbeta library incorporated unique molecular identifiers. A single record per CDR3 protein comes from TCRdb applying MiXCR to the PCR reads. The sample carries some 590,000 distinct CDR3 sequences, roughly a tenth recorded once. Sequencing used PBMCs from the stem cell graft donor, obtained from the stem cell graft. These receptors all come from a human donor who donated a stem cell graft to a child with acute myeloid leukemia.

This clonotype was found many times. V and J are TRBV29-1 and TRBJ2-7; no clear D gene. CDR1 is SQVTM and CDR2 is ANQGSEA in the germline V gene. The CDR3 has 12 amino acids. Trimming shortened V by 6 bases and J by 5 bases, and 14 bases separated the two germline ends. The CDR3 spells CSVPGPYDEQYF. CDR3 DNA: TGCAGCGTCCCCGGGCCCTACGACGAGCAGTACTTC.

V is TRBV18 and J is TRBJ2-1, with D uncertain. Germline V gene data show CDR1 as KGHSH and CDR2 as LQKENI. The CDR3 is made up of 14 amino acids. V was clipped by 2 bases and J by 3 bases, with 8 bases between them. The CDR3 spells CASSPRTIYNEQFF. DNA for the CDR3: TGTGCCAGCTCACCAAGGACGATCTACAATGAGCAGTTCTTC.

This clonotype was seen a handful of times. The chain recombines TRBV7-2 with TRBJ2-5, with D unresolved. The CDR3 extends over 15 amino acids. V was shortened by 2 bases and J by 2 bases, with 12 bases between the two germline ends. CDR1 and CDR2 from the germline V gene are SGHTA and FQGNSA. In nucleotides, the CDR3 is TGTGCCAGCAGCTTACAGGTCGGGTCTCAAGAGACCCAGTACTTC. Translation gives CASSLQVGSQETQYF. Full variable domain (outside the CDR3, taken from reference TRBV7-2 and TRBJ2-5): GAGVSQSPSNKVTEKGKDVELRCDPISGHTALYWYRQSLGQGLEFLIYFQGNSAPDKSGLPSDRFSAERTGGSVSTLTIQRTQQEDSAVYLCASSLQVGSQETQYFGPGTRLLVL.

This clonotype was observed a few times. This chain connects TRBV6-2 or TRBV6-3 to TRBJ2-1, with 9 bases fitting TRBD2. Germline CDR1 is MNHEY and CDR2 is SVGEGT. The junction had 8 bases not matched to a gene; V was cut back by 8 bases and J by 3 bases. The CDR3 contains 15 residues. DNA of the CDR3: TGTGCCAGCGTCGGGGCGGGAGGGAACTACAATGAGCAGTTCTTC. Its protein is CASVGAGGNYNEQFF.

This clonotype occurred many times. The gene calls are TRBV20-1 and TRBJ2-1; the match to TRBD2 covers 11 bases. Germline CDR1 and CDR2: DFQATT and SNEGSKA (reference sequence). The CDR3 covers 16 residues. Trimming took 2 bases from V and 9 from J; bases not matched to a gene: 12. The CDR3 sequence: CSARPLTSGMYREQFF. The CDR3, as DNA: TGCAGTGCTAGACCCCTGACTAGCGGGATGTACCGTGAGCAGTTCTTC.

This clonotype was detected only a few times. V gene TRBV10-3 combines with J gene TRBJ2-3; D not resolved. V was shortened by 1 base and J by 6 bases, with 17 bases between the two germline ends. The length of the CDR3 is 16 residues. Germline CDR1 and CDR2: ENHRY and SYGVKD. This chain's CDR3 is CAISEFRTPDSDTQYF. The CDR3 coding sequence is TGTGCCATCAGTGAGTTCCGGACCCCTGATTCCGATACGCAGTATTTT.

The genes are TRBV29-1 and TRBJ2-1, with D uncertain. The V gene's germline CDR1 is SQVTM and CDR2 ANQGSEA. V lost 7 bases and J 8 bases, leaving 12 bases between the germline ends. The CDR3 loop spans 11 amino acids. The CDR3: CSGTKGDEQFF. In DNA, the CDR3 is TGCAGCGGGACCAAAGGCGATGAGCAGTTCTTC.

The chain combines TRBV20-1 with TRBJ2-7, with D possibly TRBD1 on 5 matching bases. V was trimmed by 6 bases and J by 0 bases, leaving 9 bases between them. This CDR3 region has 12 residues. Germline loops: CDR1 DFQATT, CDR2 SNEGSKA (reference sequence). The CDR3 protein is CSAAGISYEQYF. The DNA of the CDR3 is TGCAGTGCCGCAGGGATCTCCTACGAGCAGTACTTC.

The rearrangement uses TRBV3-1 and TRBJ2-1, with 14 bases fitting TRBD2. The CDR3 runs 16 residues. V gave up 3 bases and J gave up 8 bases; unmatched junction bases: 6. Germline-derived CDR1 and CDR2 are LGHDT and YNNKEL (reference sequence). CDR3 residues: CASSHPGTSGSDEQFF. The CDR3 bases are TGTGCCAGCAGCCATCCCGGGACTAGCGGGAGCGATGAGCAGTTCTTC.

CDR3 loop: CASSKKRGALNTEAFF. Here the CDR3 DNA reads TGTGCCAGCAGCAAAAAACGAGGGGCCTTGAACACTGAAGCTTTCTTT. This sequence joins TRBV7-9 and TRBJ1-1; D may be TRBD1 (5 bases). The V end lost 5 bases, the J end lost 0 bases, and 16 bases lay between the germline ends. From germline, CDR1 is SEHNR and CDR2 FQNEAQ (reference sequence). The length of the CDR3 is 16 residues.

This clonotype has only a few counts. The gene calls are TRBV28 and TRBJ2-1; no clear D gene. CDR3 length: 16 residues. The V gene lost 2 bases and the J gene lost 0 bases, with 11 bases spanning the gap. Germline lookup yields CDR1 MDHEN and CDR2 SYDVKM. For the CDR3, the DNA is TGTGCCAGCAGTTTAACTACCCAGAGCTCCTACAATGAGCAGTTCTTC. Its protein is CASSLTTQSSYNEQFF.

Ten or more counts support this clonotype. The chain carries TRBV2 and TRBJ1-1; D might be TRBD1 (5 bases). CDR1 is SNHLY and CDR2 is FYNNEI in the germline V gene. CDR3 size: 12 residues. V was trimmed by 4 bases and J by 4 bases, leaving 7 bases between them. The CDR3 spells CASSVGGTEAFF. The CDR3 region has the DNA TGTGCCAGCAGTGTCGGGGGCACTGAAGCTTTCTTT.

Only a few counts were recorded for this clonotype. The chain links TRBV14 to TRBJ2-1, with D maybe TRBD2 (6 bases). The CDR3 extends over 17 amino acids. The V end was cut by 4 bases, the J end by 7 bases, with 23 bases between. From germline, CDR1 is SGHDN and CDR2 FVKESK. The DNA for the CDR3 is TGTGCCAGCAGCCGTTCCGGAAGGAGGGGCTTTGTGAATGAGCAGTTCTTC. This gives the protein CASSRSGRRGFVNEQFF.

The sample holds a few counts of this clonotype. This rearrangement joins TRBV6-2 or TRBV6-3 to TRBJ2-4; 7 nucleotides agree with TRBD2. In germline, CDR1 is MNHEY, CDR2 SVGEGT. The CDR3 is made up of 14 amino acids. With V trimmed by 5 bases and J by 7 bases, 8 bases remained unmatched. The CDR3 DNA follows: TGTGCCAGCAGTGCGACTAGCCGATGGAACATTCAGTACTTC. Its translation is CASSATSRWNIQYF.

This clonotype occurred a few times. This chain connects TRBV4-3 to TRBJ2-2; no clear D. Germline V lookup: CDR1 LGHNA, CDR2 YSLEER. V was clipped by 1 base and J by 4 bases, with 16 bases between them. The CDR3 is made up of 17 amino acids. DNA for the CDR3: TGCGCCAGCAGCCAAGGCCGGGTAACCTTTGGCACCGGGGAGCTGTTTTTT. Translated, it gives CASSQGRVTFGTGELFF.

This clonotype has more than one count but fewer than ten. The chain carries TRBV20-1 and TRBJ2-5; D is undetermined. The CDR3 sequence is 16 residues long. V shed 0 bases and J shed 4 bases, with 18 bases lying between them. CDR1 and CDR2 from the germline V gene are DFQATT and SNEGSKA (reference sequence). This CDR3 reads CSARDPEEPVPETQYF. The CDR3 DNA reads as TGCAGTGCTAGAGATCCTGAGGAACCCGTCCCAGAGACCCAGTACTTC.

The CDR3 nucleotides are TGTGCCAGCAGCACCCCGACAGGGGGTTTGTCAGATACGCAGTATTTT. Encoded protein: CASSTPTGGLSDTQYF. The rearrangement joins TRBV12-3 or TRBV12-4 to TRBJ2-3; 9 positions agree with TRBD1. The CDR3 runs 16 residues. V was clipped by 6 bases and J by 4 bases; unmatched bases: 11.

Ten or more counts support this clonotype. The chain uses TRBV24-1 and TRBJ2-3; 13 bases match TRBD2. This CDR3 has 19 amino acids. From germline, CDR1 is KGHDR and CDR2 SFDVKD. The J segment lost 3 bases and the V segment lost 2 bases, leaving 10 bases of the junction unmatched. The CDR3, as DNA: TGTGCCACCAGTGATTGGGAGTCTCGGACTAGCGGGAGTACAGATACGCAGTATTTT. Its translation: CATSDWESRTSGSTDTQYF.

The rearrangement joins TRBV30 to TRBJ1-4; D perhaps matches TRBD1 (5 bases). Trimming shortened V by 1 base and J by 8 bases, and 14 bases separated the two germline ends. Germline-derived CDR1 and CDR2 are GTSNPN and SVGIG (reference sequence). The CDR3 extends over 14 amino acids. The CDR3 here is CAWSAGGTGEKLFF. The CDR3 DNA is TGTGCCTGGAGTGCCGGCGGGACTGGGGAAAAACTGTTTTTT.

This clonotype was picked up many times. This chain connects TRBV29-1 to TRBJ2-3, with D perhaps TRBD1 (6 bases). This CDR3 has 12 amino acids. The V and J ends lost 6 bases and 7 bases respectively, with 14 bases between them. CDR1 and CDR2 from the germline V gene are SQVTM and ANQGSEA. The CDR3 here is CSVPLRGNTQYF. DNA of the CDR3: TGCAGCGTCCCCCTTAGGGGGAATACGCAGTATTTT.

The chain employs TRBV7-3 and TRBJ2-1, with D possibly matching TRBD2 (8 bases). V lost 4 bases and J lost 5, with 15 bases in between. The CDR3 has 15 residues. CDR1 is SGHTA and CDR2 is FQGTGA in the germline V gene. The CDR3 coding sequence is TGTGCCAGCAGCTCGGGACTAGGGGGCCACAATGAGCAGTTCTTC. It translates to CASSSGLGGHNEQFF.

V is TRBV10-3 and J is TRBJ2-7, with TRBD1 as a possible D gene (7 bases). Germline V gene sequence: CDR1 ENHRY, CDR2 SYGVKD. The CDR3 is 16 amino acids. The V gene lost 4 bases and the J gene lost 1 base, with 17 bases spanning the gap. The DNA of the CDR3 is TGTGCCATCAGTGCCCTTGGGGCAGGGGGGTCCTACGAGCAGTACTTC. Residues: CAISALGAGGSYEQYF.

The DNA for the CDR3 is TGCAGTGCTAGAGATAACGGGGATCAGGAGACCCAGTACTTC. This gives the protein CSARDNGDQETQYF. The chain combines TRBV20-1 with TRBJ2-5; D perhaps matches TRBD2 (5 bases). Per the germline V gene, CDR1 is DFQATT and CDR2 is SNEGSKA (reference sequence). The CDR3 loop spans 14 amino acids. V was trimmed by 0 bases and J by 5 bases, leaving 13 bases between them.